This TCR beta chain was recovered during a study of blood T cell repertoires in COVID-19. CDR3 length equals 12 residues. V was clipped by 4 bases and J by 3 bases, with 6 bases between them. Looked up from germline, CDR1 is LGHDT and CDR2 is YNNKEL (reference sequence). Per the study methods: Counts of nucleated cells, estimated from reference gene primer amplification, were obtained. Profiling relied on immunoSEQ multiplex PCR, and the TCRdb table lists in-frame clones only, not all of them. That table gives V, J and clone size, and the DNA gave D and trimming. Among 30,000 to 40,000 clones listed, roughly 85% were seen once.

Sequencing was carried out using peripheral blood. This TCR derives from a man aged 55-75 years with active or convalescent COVID-19. V usage is TRBV3-1 (or the pseudogene TRBV3-2) and J usage is TRBJ1-2; no reliable D call. The DNA for the CDR3 is TGTGCCAGCAGCCGACTCGACTATGGCTACACCTTC. Translated: CASSRLDYGYTF.